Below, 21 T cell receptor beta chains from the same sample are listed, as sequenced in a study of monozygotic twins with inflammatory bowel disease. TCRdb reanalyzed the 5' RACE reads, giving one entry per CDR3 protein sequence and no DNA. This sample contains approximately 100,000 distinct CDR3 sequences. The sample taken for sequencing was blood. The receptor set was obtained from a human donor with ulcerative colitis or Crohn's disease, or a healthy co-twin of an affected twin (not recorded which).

CDR3 protein: CASSLVFGNEQFF. This sequence joins TRBV5-1 and TRBJ2-1. Germline V gene data show CDR1 as SGHRS and CDR2 as YFSETQ. The CDR3 runs 13 residues.

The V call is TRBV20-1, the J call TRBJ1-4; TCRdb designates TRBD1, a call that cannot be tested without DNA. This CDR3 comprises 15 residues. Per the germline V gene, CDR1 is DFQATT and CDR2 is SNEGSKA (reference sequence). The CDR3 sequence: CSASPPGQGNEKLFF.

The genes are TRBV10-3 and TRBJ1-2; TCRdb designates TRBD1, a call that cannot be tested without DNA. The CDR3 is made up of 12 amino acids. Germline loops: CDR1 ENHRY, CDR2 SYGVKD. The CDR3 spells CAISDRGYGYTF.

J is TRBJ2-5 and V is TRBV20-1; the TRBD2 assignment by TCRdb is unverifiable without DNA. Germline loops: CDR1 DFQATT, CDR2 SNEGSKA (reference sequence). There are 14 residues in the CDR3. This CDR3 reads CSARRARLEQTQYF.

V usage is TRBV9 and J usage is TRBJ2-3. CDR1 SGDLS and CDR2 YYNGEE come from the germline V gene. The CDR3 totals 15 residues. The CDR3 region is CASSIAGVGTDTQYF. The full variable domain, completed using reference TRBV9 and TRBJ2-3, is DSGVTQTPKHLITATGQRVTLRCSPRSGDLSVYWYQQSLDQGLQFLIQYYNGEERAKGNILERFSAQQFPDLHSELNLSSLELGDSALYFCASSIAGVGTDTQYFGPGTRLTVL.

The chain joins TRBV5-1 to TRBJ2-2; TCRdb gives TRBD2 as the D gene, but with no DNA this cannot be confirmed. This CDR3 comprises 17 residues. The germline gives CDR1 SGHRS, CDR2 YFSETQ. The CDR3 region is CASSSSGGPDYTGELFF. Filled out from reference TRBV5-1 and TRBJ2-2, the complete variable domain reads KAGVTQTPRYLIKTRGQQVTLSCSPISGHRSVSWYQQTPGQGLQFLFEYFSETQRNKGNFPGRFSGRQFSNSRSEMNVSTLELGDSALYLCASSSSGGPDYTGELFFGEGSRLTVL.

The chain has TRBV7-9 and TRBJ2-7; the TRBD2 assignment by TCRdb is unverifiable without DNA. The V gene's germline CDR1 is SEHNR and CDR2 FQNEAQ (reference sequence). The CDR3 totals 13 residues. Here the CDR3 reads CASSILAAYEQYF.

The CDR3 loop reads CASTPDSGNQETQYF. The chain has TRBV3-1 and TRBJ2-5; TCRdb picks TRBD2, but there is no DNA to check that call. The germline gives CDR1 LGHDT, CDR2 YNNKEL (reference sequence). CDR3 length: 15 amino acids.

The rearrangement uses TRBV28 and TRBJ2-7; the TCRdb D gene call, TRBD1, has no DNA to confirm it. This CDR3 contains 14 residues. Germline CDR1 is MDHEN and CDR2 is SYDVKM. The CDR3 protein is CASRLSGTLYEQYF.

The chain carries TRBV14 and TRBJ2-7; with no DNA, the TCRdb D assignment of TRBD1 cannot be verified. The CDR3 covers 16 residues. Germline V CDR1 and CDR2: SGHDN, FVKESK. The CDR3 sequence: CASSQQPLGAVYEQYF.

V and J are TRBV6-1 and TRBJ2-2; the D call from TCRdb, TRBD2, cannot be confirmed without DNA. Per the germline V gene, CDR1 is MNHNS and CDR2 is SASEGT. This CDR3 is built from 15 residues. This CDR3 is CASSLGPSTPGELFF.

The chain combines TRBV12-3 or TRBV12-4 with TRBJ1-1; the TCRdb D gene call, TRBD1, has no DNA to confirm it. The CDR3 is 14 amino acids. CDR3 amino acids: CASSDRYLNTEAFF.

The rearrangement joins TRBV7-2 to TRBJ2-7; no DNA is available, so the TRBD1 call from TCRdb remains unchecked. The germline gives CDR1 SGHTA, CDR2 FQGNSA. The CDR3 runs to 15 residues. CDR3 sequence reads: CASSFEGGQTYEQYF.

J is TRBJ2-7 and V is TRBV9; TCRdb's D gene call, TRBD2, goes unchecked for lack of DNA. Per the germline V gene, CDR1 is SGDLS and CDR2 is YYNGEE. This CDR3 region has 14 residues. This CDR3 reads CASSIQGTRDEQYF.

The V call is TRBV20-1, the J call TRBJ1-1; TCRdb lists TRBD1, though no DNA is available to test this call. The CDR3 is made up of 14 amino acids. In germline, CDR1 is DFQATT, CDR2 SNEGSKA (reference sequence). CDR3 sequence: CSARLTGGETEAFF.

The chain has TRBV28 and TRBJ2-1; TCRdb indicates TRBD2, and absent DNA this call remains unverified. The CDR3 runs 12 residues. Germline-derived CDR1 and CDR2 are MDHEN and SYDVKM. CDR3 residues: CASRTSEGEQFF.

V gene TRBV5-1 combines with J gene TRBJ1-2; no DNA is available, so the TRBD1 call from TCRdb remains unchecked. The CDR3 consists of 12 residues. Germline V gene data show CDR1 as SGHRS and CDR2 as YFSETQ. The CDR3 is CASSLEGGGYTF.

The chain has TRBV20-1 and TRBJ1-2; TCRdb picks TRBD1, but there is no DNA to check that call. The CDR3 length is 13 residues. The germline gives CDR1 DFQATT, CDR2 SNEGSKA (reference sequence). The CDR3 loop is CSAGAGTEYGYTF.

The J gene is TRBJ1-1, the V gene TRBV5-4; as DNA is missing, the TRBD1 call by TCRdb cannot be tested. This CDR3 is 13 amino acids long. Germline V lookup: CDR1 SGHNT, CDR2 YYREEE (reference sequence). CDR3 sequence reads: CASGGGRNTEAFF.

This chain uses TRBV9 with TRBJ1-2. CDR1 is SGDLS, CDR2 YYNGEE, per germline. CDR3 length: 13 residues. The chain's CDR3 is CASSVISSEGYTF. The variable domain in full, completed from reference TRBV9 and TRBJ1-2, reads DSGVTQTPKHLITATGQRVTLRCSPRSGDLSVYWYQQSLDQGLQFLIQYYNGEERAKGNILERFSAQQFPDLHSELNLSSLELGDSALYFCASSVISSEGYTFGSGTRLTVV.

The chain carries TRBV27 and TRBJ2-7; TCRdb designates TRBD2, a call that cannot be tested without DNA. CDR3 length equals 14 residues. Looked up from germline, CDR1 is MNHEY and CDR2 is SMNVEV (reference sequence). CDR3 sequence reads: CASRKSLVWDEQYF.